The text below deals with one T cell receptor beta chain. The antigen is not known. This nonspecific control used anti-CD3/anti-CD28 bead stimulation of CD4+ T cells. Responding CD4+ T cells were sorted by upregulation of both CD40 ligand and CD69. The V end lost 7 bases, the J end lost 0 bases, and 16 bases lay between the germline ends. CDR1 is MDHEN, CDR2 SYDVKM, per germline. The length of the CDR3 is 16 residues. This specimen comes from a study of persistence of HIV-infected CD4 T cells. The libraries were made with immunoSEQ version 4 in survey mode. TCRdb's table, derived via immunoSEQ multiplex PCR, lists solely in-frame clones and lacks some. The sample contains approximately 44,000 clones, more than 70% of which appear only once.

The TCR sequence derives from an adult man with HIV who was CMV-seropositive. The chain uses TRBV28 and TRBJ1-3; D gene unclear. The sample here was CD4+ T cells sorted from PBMCs after approximately 20-hour stimulation, taken from a patient who received antiretroviral therapy. The CDR3 protein is CASTAPGIHSGNTIYF. DNA of the CDR3: TGTGCCAGCACCGCCCCCGGGATCCACTCTGGAAACACCATATATTTT.